The source of this T cell receptor beta chain is a study of cytomegalovirus exposure and HLA in healthy donors. 13 Jbeta primers and 60 Vbeta primers were used for the PCR. TCRdb's copy holds only in-frame clones and misses some; the assay was immunoSEQ multiplex PCR. Among under 150,000 clones listed, 82% were seen once. On this clone: Its antigen is not known.

Study outcomes and limitations: As immune exposure information, only CMV serostatus was available.

This CDR3 contains 17 residues. The V gene's germline CDR1 is SEHNR and CDR2 FQNEAQ (reference sequence). V lost 1 base to trimming and J lost 1 base, with 15 bases between them. Sequencing was done on a sample of PBMCs. The sequence was collected from a woman aged 18-29 years in good health and CMV-seronegative. The chain employs TRBV7-9 and TRBJ2-3; D perhaps matches TRBD1 (5 bases). The CDR3 here is CASSLGSGQGGTDTQYF. The CDR3 DNA follows: TGTGCCAGCAGCTTAGGATCTGGTCAGGGCGGCACAGATACGCAGTATTTT.